These 19 T cell receptor beta chains originate from one sample sequenced in a study of blood T cells in healthy people across ages. Together with a sample-barcoded 5' primer, a J-beta primer mix was included in a second PCR lasting about 7 to 11 cycles. TCRdb re-called the 5' RACE reads through MiXCR, storing one row per CDR3 protein. The sample includes 1.5 million to 2 million distinct CDR3 sequences, 40% to 55% seen only once; the top ten take less than 2.5%. Sequencing was done on a sample of blood. These receptors all stem from a woman in her 40s in good health.

The J gene is TRBJ2-4, the V gene TRBV6-2 or TRBV6-3; 8 bases align to TRBD2. The J call could be wrong; TRBJ2-7 is a better fit for the DNA end. Germline CDR1 is MNHEY and CDR2 is SVGEGT. The CDR3 extends over 14 amino acids. This CDR3 reads CASSYGLASDEQYF. The DNA for the CDR3 is TGTGCCAGCAGTTACGGACTAGCTTCAGACGAGCAGTACTTC.

V gene TRBV6-2 or TRBV6-3 combines with J gene TRBJ1-5; maybe TRBD1 (6 bases). V was shortened by 1 base and J by 2 bases, with 30 bases between the two germline ends. Germline CDR1 is MNHEY and CDR2 is SVGEGT. The CDR3 runs to 22 residues. Here the CDR3 DNA reads TGTGCCAGCAGTTACTTGCACGACGGGATACAGGGAGTTAGCACGGGCAATCAGCCCCAGCATTTT. Its translation is CASSYLHDGIQGVSTGNQPQHF.

V gene TRBV4-2 combines with J gene TRBJ2-1; D possibly corresponds to TRBD2 (7 bases). This CDR3 spans 13 amino acids. The V gene's germline CDR1 is LGHNA and CDR2 YNFKEQ. The V end lost 8 bases, the J end lost 8 bases, and 16 bases lay between the germline ends. The CDR3 DNA is TGTGCCAGCTCGAGTCGGGGGGCAGATGAGCAGTTCTTC. Its translation is CASSSRGADEQFF.

The chain couples TRBV20-1 to TRBJ1-2, with 9 bases that match TRBD1. The V and J ends lost 1 base and 4 bases, in that order; junction bases with no gene match: 13. The CDR3 sequence is 17 residues long. Germline lookup yields CDR1 DFQATT and CDR2 SNEGSKA (reference sequence). Here the CDR3 reads CSARGPLAGTGTYGYTF. In DNA, the CDR3 is TGCAGTGCTAGAGGCCCCCTAGCCGGGACAGGGACCTATGGCTACACCTTC.

The rearrangement links TRBV6-5 to TRBJ2-3; 9 bases are a match to TRBD1. In germline, CDR1 is MNHEY, CDR2 SVGAGI. This CDR3 is 14 amino acids long. The V segment lost 5 bases and the J segment 4 bases; nucleotides outside the gene matches: 4. The CDR3 DNA sequence: TGTGCCAGCAGTCGGGGGGACAGGGCAGATACGCAGTATTTT. The encoded protein is CASSRGDRADTQYF.

The V gene is TRBV7-9, the J gene TRBJ2-1; TRBD1 aligns across 9 bases. Trimming at V came to 6 bases and at J to 0 bases, leaving 6 bases not matched to a gene. The CDR3 sequence is 16 residues long. The germline V gene encodes CDR1 SEHNR and CDR2 FQNEAQ (reference sequence). CDR3 nucleotides: TGTGCCAGCAGGCCCACAGGGGGCGCCTCCTACAATGAGCAGTTCTTC. Amino acid sequence: CASRPTGGASYNEQFF.

This clonotype was counted a few times. The gene calls are TRBV7-8 and TRBJ1-5, with 10 nucleotides matching TRBD1. CDR3 length: 17 amino acids. Germline trimming cut 2 bases from V and 0 bases from J; bases unmatched to any gene: 4. Germline V gives CDR1 SGHVS, CDR2 FQNEAQ. This chain's CDR3 is CASSLRDRGLSNQPQHF. CDR3 bases: TGTGCCAGCAGCTTACGAGACAGGGGGCTTAGCAATCAGCCCCAGCATTTT.

J is TRBJ2-4 and V is TRBV7-2, with 10 bases fitting TRBD1. This CDR3 region has 14 residues. V lost 7 bases and J lost 13; bases outside the gene matches: 13. The germline CDR1 and CDR2 sequences are SGHTA and FQGNSA. The CDR3 is CASTSGTGELGQYF. The DNA for the CDR3 is TGTGCCAGCACATCCGGGACAGGGGAATTAGGGCAGTACTTC.

V and J are TRBV7-2 and TRBJ2-5; D unresolved. This CDR3 has 12 residues. From germline, CDR1 is SGHTA and CDR2 FQGNSA. V lost 3 bases, J lost 5 bases, and 7 bases lay in between. The CDR3 nucleotides are TGTGCCAGCAGCTTGTGGCAGGAGACCCAGTACTTC. Translating gives CASSLWQETQYF.

This clonotype was seen a handful of times. The chain combines TRBV10-2 with TRBJ2-3, with 8 positions matching TRBD2. Germline V lookup: CDR1 WSHSY, CDR2 SAAADI. This CDR3 region has 15 residues. With V trimmed by 7 bases and J by 6 bases, 12 bases remained unmatched. In DNA, the CDR3 is TGCGCCAGCACCCCGGGGGGGGGTACTTTCGATACGCAGTATTTT. Translation gives CASTPGGGTFDTQYF.

The chain is built from TRBV6-2 or TRBV6-3 and TRBJ2-3; no clear D. Germline CDR1 MNHEY, CDR2 SVGEGT. Trimming took off 5 bases at V and 7 bases at J, with 16 bases between the two ends. The CDR3 totals 14 residues. In nucleotides, the CDR3 is TGTGCCAGCAGTCAAAACCCGATGGTCCATACGCAGTATTTT. It encodes CASSQNPMVHTQYF.

The rearrangement joins TRBV10-3 to TRBJ2-7, with D perhaps matching TRBD1 or TRBD2 (5 bases each). This CDR3 spans 15 amino acids. V lost 4 bases and J 0 bases, leaving 13 bases between the germline ends. The germline gives CDR1 ENHRY, CDR2 SYGVKD. The DNA of the CDR3 is TGTGCCATCAGTGTCGATGGGGGTAGCTCCTACGAGCAGTACTTC. Protein: CAISVDGGSSYEQYF.

This clonotype has only a few counts. The V and J genes are TRBV7-2 and TRBJ1-2; D might be TRBD1 (5 bases). Germline-derived CDR1 and CDR2 are SGHTA and FQGNSA. Trimming left V 4 bases short and J 1 base short, with 16 bases between. CDR3 size: 16 residues. This chain's CDR3 is CASSSGPNYVNYGYTF. The CDR3 nucleotides read TGTGCCAGCAGCTCAGGGCCTAATTATGTTAACTATGGCTACACCTTC.

This chain joins TRBV5-6 and TRBJ2-1; D is unresolved. The CDR3 is 14 residues long. Germline values: CDR1 SGHDT, CDR2 YYEEEE. V dropped 0 bases and J dropped 7 bases, with 11 bases sitting between them. CDR3 loop: CASSLGLSRNEQFF. Written as DNA, the CDR3 is TGTGCCAGCAGCTTGGGGCTGTCGCGGAATGAGCAGTTCTTC.

CDR3 bases: TGCGCCAGCAGCCAGGGACTCCCGGGGGCAGATACGCAGTATTTT. Translation gives CASSQGLPGADTQYF. This chain connects TRBV5-1 to TRBJ2-3; weak D call: TRBD2 (6 bases). V dropped 4 bases and J dropped 4 bases, with 16 bases sitting between them. This CDR3 region has 15 residues. Germline V gene lookup returns CDR1 SGHRS and CDR2 YFSETQ.

This clonotype showed up just a few times. The J gene is TRBJ2-7, the V gene TRBV7-8; the D is unclear. The tail of the sequence fits TRBJ2-5 better, so the J call may be wrong. Looked up from germline, CDR1 is SGHVS and CDR2 is FQNEAQ. The CDR3 has 11 residues. CDR3 DNA sequence: TGTGCCAGCACTGGTGGGCAGACCCAGTACTTC. This encodes CASTGGQTQYF.

CDR3 sequence reads: CASSLDTALAGGAYNEQYF. CDR3 in DNA: TGTGCCAGCAGCTTGGATACGGCTCTGGCTGGGGGCGCGTACAATGAGCAGTACTTC. The V gene is TRBV5-6, the J gene TRBJ2-1, with a weak D call TRBD1 (6 bases). The DNA end favors TRBJ2-7, so the J call may be wrong. Per the germline V gene, CDR1 is SGHDT and CDR2 is YYEEEE. The CDR3 is made up of 19 amino acids.

The gene calls are TRBV18 and TRBJ2-3; the D gene is possibly TRBD2 (6 bases). This CDR3 contains 15 residues. Trimming removed 2 bases at V and 6 bases at J, with 15 bases between. The germline V gene has CDR1 KGHSH and CDR2 LQKENI. CDR3 sequence (DNA): TGTGCCAGCTCACCAGGGGGAGGAAGCAGGGATACGCAGTATTTT. Translated, it gives CASSPGGGSRDTQYF.

This clonotype was detected once. The V gene is TRBV6-5, the J gene TRBJ2-7, with D hard to call. Germline CDR1 reads MNHEY; CDR2 reads SVGAGI. V shed 7 bases and J shed 5 bases, with 18 bases lying between them. This CDR3 is 14 amino acids long. CDR3 nucleotides: TGTGCCAGCACCACCCGACGGGCCGGGCACGAGCAGTACTTC. Translated, it gives CASTTRRAGHEQYF.